Given below is one T cell receptor (beta chain) in context. Which antigen it targets is not known. No clone much larger than this one lies a single base away; base qualities are absent. The CDR3 regions of human TCRbeta chains were subjected to immunosequencing. The published analysis was carried out like this. Repertoire TCRs were matched against a reference library of SARS-CoV-2-specific TCRs generated with the MIRA antigen-specificity platform. Breadth was defined as the fraction of unique TCRs that were SARS-CoV-2-associated, and depth was defined as the fraction of total T cells that were SARS-CoV-2-associated. Using the MIRA data, every spike-specific TCR was mapped to the spike region that the TCR reacted to and assigned to either a CD4 or a CD8 class. Log10-transformed breadth and depth values were compared by one-way ANOVA with Sidak's multiple comparisons tests. In its TCRdb copy, this immuneACCESS table keeps in-frame sequences only and misses some clones. Where compared with another copy, unresolved V genes explain less than half of these, and the others have no known cause. The V and J calls and clone size were taken over from that table, and D and trimming were inferred from the DNA. A total of about 100,000 clones appear in this sample, 85% to 90% of them only once. 15% of the sample is taken by the ten largest.

The sample originates from a study of T cell responses to AZD1222 COVID-19 vaccine (dated by TCRdb to about 2021). About the study as a whole: AZD1222 recipients whose second dose came at about 4 weeks and those whose second dose came at about 12 weeks were combined into one group, since spike-specific TCR depth and breadth did not differ between the two schedules. TCR sequencing covered more than 230 trial participants: about 210 given two doses of AZD1222 and about 26 given two doses of MenACWY control vaccine. Trial participants were enrolled by age into subgroups of 18-55, 56-69 and 70-plus years, and around 150, 28 and 57 TCR-sequenced participants, respectively, were included in these subgroups. Study-level results and caveats: Epitopes outside the regions mutated in the B.1.351 and B.1.1.7 variants were reportedly recognized by nearly half of the unique spike-specific TCRs. Only five to seven AZD1222 recipients were SARS-CoV-2 seropositive at baseline, limiting conclusions about previously exposed vaccinees. CD4 TCRs associated with the vaccine covered the entire spike protein, and the dominant responses were in regions 160-218 and 743-854. Because no samples from the day 14 peak response were available, repertoires could be characterized only after the peak T cell response. Most participants were white British and females outnumbered males, and the authors suggested that clonal diversity may have been underestimated. In the small 56-69-year group, the increase in depth fell short of significance, most likely because of low power. After two AZD1222 doses, both the breadth and the depth of spike-specific TCRs were significantly higher than at day 0 and than in MenACWY recipients.

The sample's time point label is to be understood as: baseline before first vaccination. Vaccinee samples were obtained from the UK trials COV001 and COV002, which included a single-blind randomized controlled phase 2/3 trial of AZD1222 (ChAdOx1 nCoV-19) in healthy adults. For TCRbeta chain sequencing, PBMC samples from trial participants were taken at day 0 and at day 28 after the second dose. The CDR3, from cysteine to phenylalanine, totals 14 residues. The only DNA kept is the CDR3, 42 bases in frame from the first base. CDR1 is given as MNHNY and CDR2 as SVGAGI, both from the germline V gene (reference sequence). V lost 5 bases and J lost 1 base, and the count of bases not matched to a germline gene is 3.

This sequence was found in an adult in good health. The chain couples TRBV6-6 to TRBJ2-5, with 8 middle bases fitting TRBD1. The starting material was peripheral blood, obtained on day 0 of AZD1222 vaccination. The sequenced DNA: TGTGCCAGCAGTCGACAGGGGTCCCAAGAGACCCAGTACTTC. The encoded protein is CASSRQGSQETQYF.